The TCR beta chain under discussion was sequenced for a study of vaccination and CD4 T cells after COVID-19 (dated by TCRdb to between 2022 and 2023). For the study in its entirety: In the convalescent cohort there were six males and four females, among whom were two Hispanic individuals, seven Caucasians, two Asians and one multiracial person. Each participant got two doses of either the Pfizer-BioNTech BNT162b2 vaccine (n=8) or the Moderna mRNA-1273 vaccine (n=2). Post-COVID blood samples were collected from convalescent patients a median of around 100 days after diagnosis, with a range of about 35 to 161 days. Post-vaccine blood samples were obtained a median of around 74 days after the second vaccine dose, with a range of roughly 13 to 250 days. Overlapping spike peptide pools from SARS-CoV-2 and from the common cold coronaviruses HCoV-NL63, HCoV-OC43 and HCoV-229E were used as culture stimuli. As controls, cultures received a CEFX viral epitope pool (the positive control), an HIV-1 Nef peptide pool (the negative control), or no peptide at all. In ten to eleven COVID-19 convalescent patients and a few infection-naive healthy vaccine recipients, the spike-specific CD4+ TCR repertoire before mRNA vaccination was compared with the repertoire after mRNA vaccination.

The treatment or condition label corresponds to: roughly 10-day PBMC culture with coronavirus spike peptide pools or control peptides (ViraFEST assay). The ViraFEST assay, used in the study, expanded antigen-specific T cells with peptide pools and then identified the expanded clonotypes through TCR sequencing. The absence of prior SARS-CoV-2 infection in healthy vaccine recipients was confirmed by negative nucleocapsid antibody tests before and after vaccination. Each well held some 2 million PBMCs cultured in IMDM containing roughly 5% human AB serum and roughly 10 IU/ml IL-2, with around 9.2 ug/ml peptide pools added. On days 3 and 7, half of the culture medium was replaced with fresh IL-2-containing medium. Once the cells had been in culture for ten to eleven days, the EasySep CD4+ T cell isolation kit was used to isolate CD4+ T cells by negative selection. Ficoll-Paque Plus gradient centrifugation was used to isolate PBMCs from whole blood, and the isolated PBMCs were then either used fresh or cryopreserved at -140C. Each culture condition was generally run in triplicate wells.

As to this clonotype: Its specific antigen is unknown. No qualities accompany the bases; no much larger clone lies one base away.

General findings and caveats noted by the study authors: Although the median number of SARS-CoV-2-reactive clonotypes went up from roughly 19 after infection to around 40 after vaccination, the increase was not significant. In convalescent patients, a median roughly 87% of post-vaccine SARS-CoV-2-reactive clones were detected only after vaccination, suggesting vaccine-specific priming. Of the vaccine-specific clones in convalescent patients, 304 of 307, or nearly all, reacted only to SARS-CoV-2 spike and did not cross-react with common cold coronaviruses. The number of convalescent patients in the study was relatively small, and the study did not examine early timepoints following natural infection.

Receptor amplification or capture employed PCR. DNA from cultured CD4+ T cells underwent TCR sequencing with the Oncomine TCR Beta short-read assay at the Johns Hopkins FTIC core. The QIAamp micro DNA kit was used to extract genomic DNA from the cultured CD4+ T cells. Oncomine TCR Beta libraries from cultured CD4+ T cells were pooled with unique dual indexes and sequenced on an Illumina iSeq 100. The original methods were these. Non-productive sequences were removed, and CDR3s not starting with C, not ending with F or W, or shorter than 7 amino acids were discarded. The MANAFEST web application identified antigen-specific clonotypes by comparing peptide-stimulated wells against reference wells and other culture wells. An FDR below 0.05, an odds ratio above 5, and a productive frequency above 0.1% in at least two of three replicate wells were required for clones to be considered positive. Cross-reactive clonotypes were defined as significantly expanded in both SARS-CoV-2 spike wells and at least one common cold coronavirus spike condition. CDR3 homology was assessed with Levenshtein distances (stringdist) and unrooted phylogenetic trees (ape) in R version 3.6.1. The public reads were reprocessed in TCRdb via fastp at Q25 and MiXCR, keeping in-frame beta chains. Rows merge per CDR3 protein into single entries with the most common DNA and genes. TCRdb's processing, not the authors', yielded these V and J calls. The sample contains about 24,000 distinct CDR3 sequences, under 65% of them found a single time. Approximately 12% of the sample rests with the top ten.

The germline V and J ends show losses of 6 bases and 5 bases respectively, and no gene match explains 16 bases of the junction. The cysteine opens and the phenylalanine closes a CDR3 of 18 amino acids. The entry retains the CDR3 DNA only, 54 bases that are in frame from base 1. Sequences WSHSY (CDR1) and SAAADI (CDR2) are obtained from the germline V gene. In this chain, TRBV10-2 is recombined with TRBJ2-2; 9 central bases correspond to TRBD2. This receptor was taken from a human donor who received a COVID-19 vaccine. The sequences come from CD4+ T cells from blood, cultured in vitro, collected after SARS-CoV-2 vaccination. This receptor carries the CDR3 CASSQAASGAPLTGELFF. The DNA sequence follows: TGCGCCAGCAGCCAAGCTGCTAGCGGGGCGCCATTAACCGGGGAGCTGTTTTTT.